Described below is a single T cell receptor beta chain sequence and its context. The antigen this receptor binds is unknown. Base quality data are lacking; no much larger clone is found one base away. These data belong to a study of cytomegalovirus exposure and HLA in healthy donors (dated by TCRdb to about 2017). In terms of the full investigation: According to an earlier analysis of several hundred of the donors, about 179 million T cells yielded 117 million unique TCR beta sequences and 250 to 350 Gb of sequence data. To predict cytomegalovirus infection status, the study combined high-throughput TCR immunosequencing, statistical association of individual TCRs with disease status, and machine learning. Of the roughly 410 genotyped donors, 75% to 85% were placed in the genetic ancestry cluster associated with self-reported Caucasian donors. Besides the first cohort of 666 subjects, a separate validation cohort made up of roughly 130 different subjects was used. A later analysis re-analyzed previously published TCR beta repertoires from about 730 donors and added high-resolution HLA genotyping to study TCR occurrence patterns. Class I and class II HLA loci were covered by the typing at four-digit resolution. On average, 235,054 unique TCR beta nucleotide sequences were sequenced per donor among about 400 genotyped donors of the cohort, with roughly a sixth of those sequences being non-productive. The study aimed to test whether signatures of past pathogen exposure could be identified by cataloging public T cell receptors. An earlier analysis of 587 of the donors used high-throughput TCR beta sequencing to judge whether each TCR beta V gene segment behaved as functional or pseudogenic. Donor age, sex, ethnicity and CMV serostatus were compiled alongside the repertoire data. An early release covering roughly 640 HLA-typed donors comprised approximately 290 gigabases of sequencing data and tens of millions of unique TCR sequences. All discovery cohort repertoires had been generated using a single sequencing platform. Because of strong linkage in the cohort, roughly five DR-DQ haplotypes were treated as single units for association and clustering. Typing coverage differed by locus: A, B, C, DRB1 and DQB1 were typed in roughly 629-630 donors, DQA1 in around 500, DPA1 in approximately 600, and DPB1 in 450 to 480. The study used immunosequencing to profile the T cell repertoires of 666 subjects and linked those repertoires to cytomegalovirus serostatus. In a later genetic analysis, genome-wide SNP genotypes for about three fifths of the roughly 670 donors were used, and that subset was treated as a discovery cohort. Rather than using new phenotypic data, the later analysis identified candidate immune exposures from TCR beta sequences and from how often those sequences occurred across donors.

The cohort consisted of approximately 690 healthy bone marrow donors. All cohort members were sampled while nominally healthy, although unrecorded immune exposures were likely present. The donor tested CMV seronegative and was one of the 352 seronegative cohort members. A peripheral blood sample was collected from each donor, and TCR beta sequencing was performed on peripheral blood mononuclear cells. The Qiagen DNeasy Blood Extraction Kit was used to extract genomic DNA from the blood cell samples. The library was made by the immunoSEQ multiplex PCR assay. The multiplex PCR relied on a mix of 60 forward primers for TCR Vbeta segments and 13 reverse primers for TCR Jbeta segments. The CDR3 region of rearranged TCR beta genes was amplified from genomic DNA by a multiplex PCR assay. On the Illumina HiSeq System, the amplified TCR beta libraries were sequenced as 87-base-pair reads. The study's own analysis went as follows. A later analysis tallied approximately 87 million unique TCR beta chains across the 700 or so repertoires, and around 9.9 million of those chains were shared by two or more donors. To remove PCR and sequencing errors, raw reads were error-corrected and collapsed into unique sequences using a nearest-neighbor algorithm that merged closely related sequences. To assign V, D and J gene segments, CDR3 sequences were aligned to IMGT reference sequences. For a sequence to be retained, a match of at least six nucleotides to both a V gene segment and a J gene segment was required. A rearrangement was called productive if the CDR3 had no stop codons and remained in frame with V and J, and every other rearrangement was called non-productive. Following IMGT convention, CDR3 was defined as the stretch from the second conserved V-encoded cysteine up to the conserved J-encoded phenylalanine. Sequences without an unambiguous match to a single V gene segment were excluded from the earlier analysis of 450 to 750 of the donors. An earlier analysis of approximately 590 of the donors called V segments functional above 56.7% productive rearrangements and segregating when the between-donor standard deviation exceeded 5%. A statistical classification framework was built to diagnose cytomegalovirus status from the catalog of TCR beta chain sequences. V and J gene assignment, in a later analysis, came from comparing TCR nucleotide sequences with IMGT/GENE-DB human TR gene sequences. A later analysis assigned CDR3 sequences and most-parsimonious VDJ recombination scenarios with the TCRdist pipeline. In a later analysis, each TCR beta chain was defined by its CDR3 amino acid sequence together with its V-gene family, and reads lacking a unique V-gene family were excluded. To address suspected cross-contamination and a sequencing artifact, a later analysis removed 450 to 700 highly shared, low-generation-probability nucleotide sequences. A later analysis calculated a clonal expansion index for each public chain from normalized within-repertoire ranks of inferred template counts. In a later analysis, generation probabilities were computed using a VDJ recombination model fitted to out-of-frame rearrangements, and the results were checked against IGoR. In a later analysis, TCR-TCR, TCR-HLA and TCR-CMV co-occurrence was scored with hypergeometric tests, and a repertoire-size bias correction was applied to TCR pairs. False discovery rates were estimated in a later analysis by permuting HLA or CMV assignments 20 times. In a later analysis, co-occurring TCRs were grouped using DBSCAN, and TCRdist sequence similarity was added for clustering within HLA-allele-positive subsets. For co-occurrence clustering, repertoires with fewer than 30,000 or more than 120,000 public chains were excluded, along with 4 to 6 repertoires with anomalous nucleotide sharing. TCRdb obtained this table from immuneACCESS and retained in-frame rearrangements with V and J assigned. These tables miss some clones; where compared with another copy, unresolved V genes account for less than half of the shortfall, and the remainder is unexplained. V, J and clone size were drawn from that table, and D and trimming were deduced from the DNA. This sample is represented by some 170,000 clones; 71% of them were singletons. The leading ten clones occupy 2.5% to 3% of the sample.

Paper-wide results and their limitations: A total of 150 to 200 TCR beta chains were listed by the study as associated with cytomegalovirus. A cluster of highly shared sequence variants was judged likely to be a technical artifact of the sequencing pipeline. In a later genetic analysis, fewer N-insertions in productive TCRs were reported among donors in an Asian-associated ancestry cluster than the approximately 710-donor mean. CMV serostatus was the only immune exposure information available for the cohort. Most CMV-associated TCR beta chains appeared to be HLA-restricted in a later analysis, and the HLA associations seemed to be driven largely by CMV exposure. In a later analysis, TCR association rates were found to vary across HLA loci, with the most associated TCRs seen for DRB1 alleles and the fewest for HLA-C alleles. When HLA alleles, especially DR and DQ, strongly co-occurred, attributing TCR associations to individual alleles was difficult. An earlier analysis of 587 of the donors showed that most TCR beta V segments appeared in productive rearrangements either about 87% or about 30% of the time, which broadly matched IMGT annotations. According to the authors, the approach could potentially be generalized to other disease states and immunological phenotypes. Linkage disequilibrium might explain the correlated functional status among segregating V segments, but an unknown experimental factor could not be excluded. According to a later analysis, parvovirus B19, influenza, CMV and Epstein-Barr virus appeared linked to several top co-occurrence clusters. A later analysis found that HLA-associated TCR beta chains were more clonally expanded and had lower generation probabilities than equally common non-associated chains. HLA typing was unavailable for some donors at each locus, so association tests used only the typed subset. A further reported finding was that TCR beta sequences accurately predicted the HLA-A and HLA-B alleles for most subjects in the first cohort. Some IMGT-functional V segments, including TRBV6-2 and TRBV6-3, could not be distinguished by the 87-base-pair reads and were therefore excluded. In a later analysis, 16,951 TCR beta sequences were associated with specific HLA alleles at a false discovery rate of 0.05. Three of the identified cytomegalovirus-associated TCR beta chains were confirmed in vitro to be specific for cytomegalovirus antigens. Most TCR sequences were seen in very few donors, while some public TCRs were found in many individuals. Because counts were too low, fewer than 20 rarely observed V segments, including chromosome 9 orphons, were excluded from the earlier analysis of several hundred of the donors. In this cohort, only TCR beta chains were sequenced, and detectable features were limited by the absence of alpha or paired-chain data. Cytomegalovirus status was reported to be diagnosed by the classifier with high specificity and sensitivity in both the original and validation cohorts. The presence/absence analyses assumed that sequencing depth was roughly uniform across donors, and that assumption may not be true. In a later genetic analysis, a missense DCLRE1C variant was associated with V-gene and J-gene trimming of TCR beta chains, and the association was replicated in an independent cohort.

Inclusive of the bounding cysteine and phenylalanine, the CDR3 is 14 residues long. CDR3 DNA only is kept here, 42 bases in frame from base 1. Looking up the germline V gene yields CDR1 LGHNA and CDR2 YSLEER. V drops 7 bases and J drops 0 bases, leaving 9 bases in between. The V and J segments used are TRBV4-3 and TRBJ2-2; a tentative D match to TRBD2 spans 6 bases. The receptor's source is a woman under 40 in good health and CMV-seronegative. Material: PBMCs. The sequenced DNA is TGCGCCAGCACCTGGGAGGCGAACACCGGGGAGCTGTTTTTT. This encodes CASTWEANTGELFF.